This T cell receptor beta chain derives from a study of lymphopenia after photon versus proton radiotherapy. Points from the study as a whole: Under photons, naive T cells and diversity fell while effector/memory populations rose. Survival link was tested only in deceased patients; proton benefit remains a possibility. Post-nadir diversity loss with photons came from oligoclonal expansion, particularly CD8+ Temra cells. Larger post-nadir TCR diversity loss correlated inversely with survival in deceased patients.

With regard to this clone: Its antigen remains unknown.

Produced via immunoSEQ multiplex PCR; TCRdb's table is partial and in-frame only. The sample yields about 50,000 clones, roughly 90% seen once. This CDR3 is built from 16 residues. V lost 3 bases to trimming and J lost 0 bases, with 12 bases between them. Germline CDR1 reads MDHEN; CDR2 reads SYDVKM. The source of this sequence is a woman aged 40 to 50 with cholangiocarcinoma. V is TRBV28 and J is TRBJ2-4; D possibly corresponds to TRBD2 (6 bases). The sequenced sample was peripheral blood, obtained from a patient treated with photon-based radiotherapy. The CDR3 region is CASSLGGTLAKNIQYF. DNA for the CDR3: TGTGCCAGCAGTTTGGGGGGAACATTAGCCAAAAACATTCAGTACTTC. Based on the CDR3 plus reference TRBV28 and TRBJ2-4, the full variable domain is DVKVTQSSRYLVKRTGEKVFLECVQDMDHENMFWYRQDPGLGLRLIYFSYDVKMKEKGDIPEGYSVSREKKERFSLILESASTNQTSMYLCASSLGGTLAKNIQYFGAGTRLSVL.